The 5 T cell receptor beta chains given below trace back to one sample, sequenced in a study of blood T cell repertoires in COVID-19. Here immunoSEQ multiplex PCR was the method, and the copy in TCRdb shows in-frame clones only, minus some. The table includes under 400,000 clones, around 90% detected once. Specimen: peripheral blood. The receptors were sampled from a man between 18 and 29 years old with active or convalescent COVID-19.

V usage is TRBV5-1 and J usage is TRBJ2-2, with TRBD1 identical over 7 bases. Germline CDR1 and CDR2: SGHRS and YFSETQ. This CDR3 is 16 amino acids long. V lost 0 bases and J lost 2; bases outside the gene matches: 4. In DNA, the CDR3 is TGCGCCAGCAGCTTGGTTGGGACAGTTAACACCGGGGAGCTGTTTTTT. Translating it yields CASSLVGTVNTGELFF.

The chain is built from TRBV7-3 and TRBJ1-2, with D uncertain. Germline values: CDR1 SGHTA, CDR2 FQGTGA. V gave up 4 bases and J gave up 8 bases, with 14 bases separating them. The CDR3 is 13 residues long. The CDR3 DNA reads TGTGCCAGCAGCTCGACTTTGAGGGTAGGCTACACCTTC. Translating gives CASSSTLRVGYTF.

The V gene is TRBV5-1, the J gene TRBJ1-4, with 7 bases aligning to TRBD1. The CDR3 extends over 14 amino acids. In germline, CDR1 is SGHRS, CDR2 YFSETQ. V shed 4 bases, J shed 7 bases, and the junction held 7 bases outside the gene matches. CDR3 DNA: TGCGCCAGCAGCGATGGACAGGTGGTTGAAAAACTGTTTTTT. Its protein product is CASSDGQVVEKLFF.

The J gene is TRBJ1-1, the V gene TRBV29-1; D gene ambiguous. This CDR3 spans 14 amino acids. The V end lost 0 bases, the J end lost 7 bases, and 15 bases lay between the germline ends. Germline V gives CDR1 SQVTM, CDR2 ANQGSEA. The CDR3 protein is CSVEDSGGSDEAFF. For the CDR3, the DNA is TGCAGCGTTGAAGATTCGGGCGGGAGCGATGAAGCTTTCTTT.

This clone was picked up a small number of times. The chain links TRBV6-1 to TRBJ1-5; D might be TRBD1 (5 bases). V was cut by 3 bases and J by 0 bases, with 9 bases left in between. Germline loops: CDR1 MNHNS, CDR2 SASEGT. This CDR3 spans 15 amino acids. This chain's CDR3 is CASSDNRGSNQPQHF. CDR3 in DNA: TGTGCCAGCAGTGATAATAGGGGTAGCAATCAGCCCCAGCATTTT.